Reported below is one TCR beta chain. Antigen: not known. In the PCR, 60 Vbeta and 13 Jbeta primers were used. Using immunoSEQ multiplex PCR, the repertoire was profiled, and TCRdb retains in-frame clones only, with some absent. Found here are 120,000 to 150,000 clones, roughly 76% of them singletons; the top ten hold roughly 2.9%. The data originate from a study of cytomegalovirus exposure and HLA in healthy donors. CDR3 length: 12 amino acids. V was trimmed by 10 bases and J by 4 bases, leaving 13 bases between them. Germline CDR1 reads LNHDA; CDR2 reads SQIVND (reference sequence). Study results and caveats: In a later analysis, at a false discovery rate of 0.05, about 17,000 TCR beta sequences matched HLA alleles. An ancestry cluster, one associated with Asian ancestry, reportedly showed fewer N-insertions than the 666-donor mean in a later analysis.

The TCR was taken from a woman in her twenties or thirties in good health and CMV-seronegative. The specimen sequenced was PBMCs. The V and J genes are TRBV19 and TRBJ1-1; D not resolved. This CDR3 is CATRVAGTEAFF. CDR3 in DNA: TGTGCCACTAGGGTCGCGGGCACTGAAGCTTTCTTT.